This TCR beta chain emerged from a study of blood T cell repertoires in COVID-19. Study at large: Samples representing acute and convalescent COVID-19 were sourced from the United States, Italy and Spain.

The study counted Cohort 3 donors as recovered given two negative PCRs, clearance, or symptom resolution. Original processing notes: Estimates of nucleated cell counts were drawn from the amplification of reference gene primers. Assay: immunoSEQ multiplex PCR; the TCRdb copy retains only in-frame clones and omits some. The V and J calls and clone size are taken from that table; D and trimming were inferred from the DNA. The sample lists around 200,000 clones, around 89% occurring once. The CDR3 sequence is 13 residues long. Germline V gene data show CDR1 as GTSNPN and CDR2 as SVGIG (reference sequence). V was trimmed by 4 bases and J by 6 bases, leaving 12 bases between them.

J is TRBJ1-4 and V is TRBV30; D ambiguous. The sequenced material came from PBMCs or T cells enriched from blood (not recorded which). The TCR comes from a man aged 25-45 years who had recovered from COVID-19. In DNA form, the CDR3 reads TGTGCCTGGACCCAGAGCGTAGATGAAAAACTGTTTTTT. Translating gives CAWTQSVDEKLFF.